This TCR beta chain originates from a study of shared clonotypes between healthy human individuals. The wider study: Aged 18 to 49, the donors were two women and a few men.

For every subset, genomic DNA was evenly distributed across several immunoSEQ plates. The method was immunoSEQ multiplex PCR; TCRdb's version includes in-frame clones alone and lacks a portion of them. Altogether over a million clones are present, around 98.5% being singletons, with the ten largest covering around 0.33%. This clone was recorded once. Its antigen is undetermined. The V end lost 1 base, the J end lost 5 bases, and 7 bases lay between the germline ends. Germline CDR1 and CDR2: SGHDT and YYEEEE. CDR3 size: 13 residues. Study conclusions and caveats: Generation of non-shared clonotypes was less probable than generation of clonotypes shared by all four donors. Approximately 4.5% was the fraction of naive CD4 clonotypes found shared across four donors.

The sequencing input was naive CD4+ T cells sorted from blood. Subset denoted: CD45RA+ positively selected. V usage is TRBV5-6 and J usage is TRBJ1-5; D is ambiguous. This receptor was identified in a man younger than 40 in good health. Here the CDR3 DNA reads TGTGCCAGCAGCTTGTCGGGTTATCAGCCCCAGCATTTT. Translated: CASSLSGYQPQHF.